This entry lists 14 T cell receptor beta chains sequenced from one sample in a study of PD-1 blockade in mismatch repair-deficient tumors. Sequencing used immunoSEQ multiplex PCR; TCRdb keeps in-frame clones, though not all of them. The sample carries around 120,000 clones, about 88% recorded once. The starting material was peripheral blood, obtained 44 weeks after starting pembrolizumab. Receptors originate from an adult with mismatch repair-deficient cancer.

This chain connects TRBV6-1 to TRBJ2-7; D is possibly TRBD1 (6 bases). This CDR3 has 14 residues. Germline CDR1 and CDR2: MNHNS and SASEGT. V was trimmed by 1 base and J by 4 bases, leaving 11 bases between them. In DNA form, the CDR3 reads TGTGCCAGCAGTGAAGTCGACAGGTTATACGAGCAGTACTTC. This gives the protein CASSEVDRLYEQYF.

J is TRBJ2-3 and V is TRBV5-4; D is undetermined. CDR1 is SGHNT and CDR2 is YYREEE in the germline V gene (reference sequence). V lost 1 base to trimming and J lost 4 bases, with 7 bases between them. The CDR3 extends over 13 amino acids. CDR3 coding DNA: TGTGCCAGCAGCTTGCTGGGGTCAGATACGCAGTATTTT. Amino acid sequence: CASSLLGSDTQYF. The whole variable domain, remainder taken from reference TRBV5-4 and TRBJ2-3, is ETGVTQSPTHLIKTRGQQVTLRCSSQSGHNTVSWYQQALGQGPQFIFQYYREEENGRGNFPPRFSGLQFPNYSSELNVNALELDDSALYLCASSLLGSDTQYFGPGTRLTVL.

The V gene is TRBV29-1, the J gene TRBJ2-2; D might be TRBD1 or TRBD2, each matching 5 bases. Looked up from germline, CDR1 is SQVTM and CDR2 is ANQGSEA. The CDR3 totals 15 residues. V lost 3 bases and J lost 2, with 13 bases in between. In DNA, the CDR3 is TGCAGCGTTGACAGCAACGGGGCTAACACCGGGGAGCTGTTTTTT. Translation gives CSVDSNGANTGELFF.

This chain links TRBV10-3 with TRBJ2-2; D is possibly TRBD1 (6 bases). Germline CDR1 ENHRY, CDR2 SYGVKD. Trimming took off 10 bases at V and 5 bases at J, with 20 bases between the two ends. The CDR3 is made up of 15 amino acids. The CDR3 spells CATEQGGSSTGELFF. Written as DNA, the CDR3 is TGTGCCACTGAACAGGGTGGGTCGAGTACCGGGGAGCTGTTTTTT.

The chain has TRBV28 and TRBJ2-5; tentatively, D is TRBD2 (6 bases). The CDR3 loop spans 15 amino acids. Trimming left V 3 bases short and J 2 bases short, with 13 bases between. Germline loops: CDR1 MDHEN, CDR2 SYDVKM. CDR3 amino acids: CASSLEGIPQETQYF. CDR3 DNA sequence: TGTGCCAGCAGTTTGGAGGGGATCCCACAAGAGACCCAGTACTTC.

V is TRBV6-5 and J is TRBJ2-4; D gene uncertain. V lost 6 bases and J lost 1, with 13 bases in between. The length of the CDR3 is 15 residues. Per the germline V gene, CDR1 is MNHEY and CDR2 is SVGAGI. The CDR3 region has the DNA TGTGCCAGCAGCCACGCAGCCAGCGCCAAAAACATTCAGTACTTC. Translated, it gives CASSHAASAKNIQYF.

The V and J genes are TRBV18 and TRBJ1-3; D remains unclear. The CDR3 is 17 residues long. The V end was cut by 1 base, the J end by 0 bases, with 13 bases between. CDR1 is KGHSH and CDR2 is LQKENI in the germline V gene. The CDR3 DNA reads TGTGCCAGCTCACCACAGTCCGGCAGGTCCTCTGGAAACACCATATATTTT. This gives the protein CASSPQSGRSSGNTIYF.

The CDR3 loop is CASSHTGVDYEQYF. The CDR3, as DNA: TGTGCCAGCAGCCATACAGGGGTGGATTACGAGCAGTACTTC. V is TRBV14 and J is TRBJ2-7; 7 bases are shared with TRBD1. The germline gives CDR1 SGHDN, CDR2 FVKESK. The ends lost 3 bases at V and 4 bases at J; junction bases unmatched: 6. The CDR3 spans 14 residues.

V is TRBV6-5 and J is TRBJ2-7; D is perhaps TRBD1 (5 bases). The V end lost 0 bases, the J end lost 7 bases, and 16 bases lay between the germline ends. CDR1 and CDR2 (germline): MNHEY, SVGAGI. The CDR3 sequence is 15 residues long. The chain's CDR3 is CASSYSINQGWEQYF. The CDR3 DNA reads TGTGCCAGCAGTTACTCGATCAACCAGGGTTGGGAGCAGTACTTC.

V and J are TRBV7-9 and TRBJ2-7; D is possibly TRBD1 (6 bases). Germline V gives CDR1 SEHNR, CDR2 FQNEAQ (reference sequence). V lost 8 bases and J 3 bases, leaving 11 bases between the germline ends. The CDR3 totals 12 residues. DNA for the CDR3: TGTGCCAGCGGGCACAGGGACTACGAGCAGTACTTC. Amino acid sequence: CASGHRDYEQYF.

The J gene is TRBJ1-5, the V gene TRBV7-9, with D possibly matching TRBD1 (5 bases). V dropped 1 base and J dropped 0 bases, with 7 bases sitting between them. The germline V gene encodes CDR1 SEHNR and CDR2 FQNEAQ (reference sequence). The CDR3 consists of 15 residues. CDR3 residues: CASSLGGVSNQPQHF. The CDR3 region has the DNA TGTGCCAGCAGCTTAGGAGGGGTTAGCAATCAGCCCCAGCATTTT.

This clone has only one observation. The chain uses TRBV5-6 and TRBJ2-7; D may be TRBD2 (5 bases). Germline V CDR1 and CDR2: SGHDT, YYEEEE. This CDR3 has 19 residues. V dropped 4 bases and J dropped 3 bases, with 29 bases sitting between them. The CDR3 loop is CASSPLRGYSISNLYEQYF. The CDR3 bases are TGTGCCAGCAGCCCTCTTCGGGGTTACTCGATCTCTAATCTCTACGAGCAGTACTTC.

The V and J genes are TRBV7-2 and TRBJ1-3; tentatively, D is TRBD1 (6 bases). This CDR3 has 15 residues. V was shortened by 1 base and J by 5 bases, with 12 bases between the two germline ends. Germline V gives CDR1 SGHTA, CDR2 FQGNSA. The CDR3 loop reads CASSLGGTLRNTIYF. The CDR3 coding sequence is TGTGCCAGCAGCTTAGGGGGGACATTAAGAAACACCATATATTTT. The whole variable domain, remainder taken from reference TRBV7-2 and TRBJ1-3, is GAGVSQSPSNKVTEKGKDVELRCDPISGHTALYWYRQSLGQGLEFLIYFQGNSAPDKSGLPSDRFSAERTGGSVSTLTIQRTQQEDSAVYLCASSLGGTLRNTIYFGEGSWLTVV.

The rearrangement links TRBV6-1 to TRBJ2-2; D gene uncertain. The CDR3 covers 11 residues. V lost 10 bases and J 5 bases, leaving 8 bases between the germline ends. The V gene's germline CDR1 is MNHNS and CDR2 SASEGT. The CDR3 coding sequence is TGTGCCACCATTTCGACCGGGGAGCTGTTTTTT. It specifies CATISTGELFF.